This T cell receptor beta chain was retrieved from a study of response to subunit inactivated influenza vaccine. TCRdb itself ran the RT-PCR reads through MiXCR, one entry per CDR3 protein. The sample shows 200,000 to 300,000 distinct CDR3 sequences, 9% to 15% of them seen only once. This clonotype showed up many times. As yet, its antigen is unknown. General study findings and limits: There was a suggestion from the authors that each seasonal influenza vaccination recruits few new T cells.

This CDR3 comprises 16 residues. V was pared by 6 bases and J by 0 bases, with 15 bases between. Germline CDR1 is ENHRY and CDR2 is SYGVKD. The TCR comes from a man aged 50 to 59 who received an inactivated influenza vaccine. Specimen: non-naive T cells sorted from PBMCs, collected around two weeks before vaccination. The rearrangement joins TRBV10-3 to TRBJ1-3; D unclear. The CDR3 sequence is CAISRVGPGSGNTIYF. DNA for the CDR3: TGTGCCATCAGCAGAGTTGGACCAGGCTCTGGAAACACCATATATTTT.